This is a list of T cell receptor beta chains from one sample in a study of cytomegalovirus exposure and HLA in healthy donors. Libraries were prepared by immunoSEQ multiplex PCR; TCRdb keeps only in-frame clonotypes and omits some of them. The sample carries about 130,000 clones, 83% recorded once. The source material was PBMCs. Receptor source: a girl aged 2-10 years in good health and CMV-seronegative. The CDR3 runs from the conserved cysteine through the conserved F or W. A D gene is named only where the DNA matches it firmly. Only some rows state a clone size, as once, few, many or a class for expanded clones.

size	V	J	D	CDR3	DNA
.	TRBV4-3	TRBJ2-2	.	CASSQGVSEADTGELFF	TGCGCCAGCAGCCAAGGAGTTTCGGAAGCGGACACCGGGGAGCTGTTTTTT
.	TRBV5-8	TRBJ2-1	.	CASSGDTREQFF	TGTGCCAGCAGCGGGGACACAAGGGAGCAGTTCTTC
.	TRBV4-2	TRBJ2-1	.	CASSQVAGPSYNEQFF	TGTGCCAGCAGCCAAGTTGCGGGTCCTTCCTACAATGAGCAGTTCTTC
.	TRBV2	TRBJ2-7	.	CASHGGHEQYF	TGTGCCAGCCACGGCGGCCACGAGCAGTACTTC
.	TRBV29-1	TRBJ2-5	TRBD1	CSVTQGALILGQETQYF	TGCAGCGTGACTCAGGGGGCGCTAATTTTGGGACAAGAGACCCAGTACTTC
once	TRBV4-3	TRBJ1-4	TRBD1	CASSQVFAPRVEPGQVGEKLFF	TGCGCCAGCAGCCAAGTCTTCGCACCACGGGTAGAACCGGGACAGGTCGGGGAAAAACTGTTTTTT
.	TRBV14	TRBJ2-6	.	CASSSAGANVLTF	TGTGCCAGCAGTTCGGCTGGGGCCAACGTCCTGACTTTC
.	TRBV29-1	TRBJ1-2	.	CSVQQQSNYGYTF	TGCAGCGTGCAACAGCAATCTAACTATGGCTACACCTTC
.	TRBV7-6	TRBJ2-1	TRBD2	CASSPPLAGGSNEQFF	TGTGCCAGCAGCCCCCCTCTAGCGGGAGGGTCCAATGAGCAGTTCTTC
.	TRBV7-8	TRBJ1-3	.	CASTPNLATAGNTIYF	TGTGCCAGCACCCCAAACTTAGCAACCGCTGGAAACACCATATATTTT
.	TRBV2	TRBJ2-2	.	CASRPPGAGELFF	TGTGCCAGCAGGCCTCCAGGGGCCGGGGAGCTGTTTTTT
.	TRBV19	TRBJ2-7	.	CASTRRDKPYEQYF	TGTGCCAGTACCCGGCGAGACAAACCCTACGAGCAGTACTTC
.	TRBV7-9	TRBJ1-2	TRBD1	CASSLGQGASTGGYTF	TGTGCCAGCAGCCTGGGACAGGGAGCGTCCACGGGTGGCTACACCTTC
.	TRBV29-1	TRBJ2-7	.	CSVEEGQGISEQYF	TGCAGCGTTGAAGAGGGGCAGGGGATAAGCGAGCAGTACTTC
few	TRBV29-1	TRBJ1-1	.	CSVAQNEAFF	TGCAGCGTTGCCCAGAATGAAGCTTTCTTT
.	TRBV5-6	TRBJ1-2	TRBD1	CASSLGRQGNYGYTF	TGTGCCAGCAGCTTGGGGCGACAGGGGAACTATGGCTACACCTTC
.	TRBV18	TRBJ2-7	TRBD1	CASSRDRTYEQYF	TGTGCCAGCTCACGGGACAGGACCTACGAGCAGTACTTC
.	TRBV10-3	TRBJ2-7	TRBD1	CAISPGTGVASGNTYEQYF	TGTGCCATCAGCCCCGGGACAGGGGTTGCTAGCGGAAATACCTACGAGCAGTACTTC
.	TRBV6-1	TRBJ1-5	.	CASTQGPRMPQHF	TGTGCCTCCACCCAGGGCCCACGGATGCCCCAGCATTTT
.	TRBV4-1	TRBJ2-1	TRBD2	CASSPRGGGPSEQFF	TGCGCCAGCAGTCCTCGGGGGGGAGGGCCAAGTGAGCAGTTCTTC
.	TRBV7-8	TRBJ2-5	.	CASSLGLAESRQETQYF	TGTGCCAGCAGCTTAGGTCTGGCGGAGAGTAGGCAAGAGACCCAGTACTTC
.	TRBV18	TRBJ2-3	.	CASSLYTDTQYF	TGTGCCAGCTCCCTCTACACAGATACGCAGTATTTT
.	TRBV5-4	TRBJ2-1	.	CASSLDSSYNEQFF	TGTGCCAGCAGCTTGGACAGCTCCTACAATGAGCAGTTCTTC
.	TRBV19	TRBJ2-1	TRBD1	CASSPRDSYNEQFF	TGTGCCAGTAGTCCCCGGGACAGTTACAATGAGCAGTTCTTC
.	TRBV27	TRBJ2-7	.	CASTLLGGNTYEQYF	TGTGCCAGCACCCTCCTCGGGGGAAATACCTACGAGCAGTACTTC
.	TRBV5-8	TRBJ1-1	TRBD1	CASSIDRGLTEAFF	TGTGCCAGCAGCATAGACAGGGGGCTCACTGAAGCTTTCTTT
once	TRBV4-1	TRBJ2-1	.	CASSPGTRVAEQFF	TGCGCCAGCAGCCCCGGGACAAGGGTTGCTGAGCAGTTCTTC
few	TRBV5-1	TRBJ1-1	.	CASSLATDTEAFF	TGCGCCAGCAGCTTGGCGACAGACACTGAAGCTTTCTTT